Included here is one TCR beta chain sequence, with context. Antigen unknown. Clones were sequenced by immunoSEQ multiplex PCR, and TCRdb holds only the in-frame ones, with some missing. The table records about 360,000 clones, 75% to 90% of them present only once. The CDR3 spans 14 residues. The V gene's germline CDR1 is LNHDA and CDR2 SQIVND (reference sequence). V trimming: 5 bases; J trimming: 4 bases; junction bases outside the gene matches: 5. This sample stems from a study of cytomegalovirus exposure and HLA in healthy donors. Study context: The roughly 130 validation repertoires, a later analysis reported, used the same platform as the 600 to 700 repertoires from the first cohort. Regarding the study as a whole: With high specificity and sensitivity, the classifier reportedly diagnosed cytomegalovirus status. Investigators reported over 150 TCR beta chains as tied to cytomegalovirus. That first-cohort TCR clusters tended to co-occur in the 120 or so validation repertoires was found in a later analysis.

The material sequenced was PBMCs. This chain connects TRBV19 to TRBJ1-3; 7 bases match TRBD1. The clonotype originates from a woman between 18 and 29 years old in good health and CMV-seronegative. In DNA form, the CDR3 reads TGTGCCAGTAGTCCGACAGGGCTGGGAAACACCATATATTTT. Translated, it gives CASSPTGLGNTIYF.